This passage covers 10 T cell receptor beta chains from one sample sequenced in a study of human T cells and chemical hapten exposure. The sample's time point: pre-sensitization, week 0. Treatment in this sample: therapeutic diphenylcyclopropenone sensitization with weekly scalp DPC. TCRdb re-called the RACE reads with MiXCR, one entry per CDR3 protein. Here the sample spans roughly 110,000 distinct CDR3 sequences, 9.5% to 15% being singletons. The input for sequencing was whole blood, taken in connection with sensitization to the hapten diphenylcyclopropenone (DPC). Every receptor here comes from a woman aged 45-65 years with alopecia areata. Some clones in this sample may be carry-over from other donors' samples.

V usage is TRBV2 and J usage is TRBJ1-6, with a possible D match to TRBD1 (5 bases). V lost 2 bases to trimming and J lost 14 bases, with 10 bases between them. The V gene's germline CDR1 is SNHLY and CDR2 FYNNEI. The CDR3 runs 12 residues. In nucleotides, the CDR3 is TGTGCCAGCAGTGAAACCCTGGGGGCCCTCCACTTT. As protein: CASSETLGALHF.

The sample holds a few counts of this clonotype. The V and J genes are TRBV12-3 or TRBV12-4 and TRBJ2-4, with 8 bases matching TRBD1. The CDR3 length is 14 residues. Trimming cost V 6 bases and J 6 bases; bases outside gene matches: 7. As DNA, the CDR3 is TGTGCCAGCAGCCCTCCGGGGACAGGAAACATTCAGTACTTC. It encodes CASSPPGTGNIQYF.

This clonotype was seen a handful of times. V gene TRBV12-3 or TRBV12-4 combines with J gene TRBJ1-2; TRBD1 agrees at 7 bases. The V and J ends lost 5 bases and 2 bases, in that order; junction bases with no gene match: 2. The CDR3 spans 13 residues. This CDR3 is CASSTQGNYGYTF. In DNA, the CDR3 is TGTGCCAGCAGTACACAGGGGAACTATGGCTACACCTTC.

The J gene is TRBJ1-1, the V gene TRBV29-1; maybe TRBD1 (6 bases). The V and J ends lost 6 bases and 1 base respectively, with 18 bases between them. Germline assignment: CDR1 SQVTM and CDR2 ANQGSEA. This CDR3 comprises 15 residues. CDR3 loop: CSVVLDRLRNTEAFF. In DNA form, the CDR3 reads TGCAGCGTGGTCCTTGACAGGCTTCGGAACACTGAAGCTTTCTTT.

In this sample, this clonotype turned up many times. The chain has TRBV10-3 and TRBJ2-5; maybe TRBD2 (5 bases). The CDR3 totals 13 residues. The ends were cut back, 6 bases at V and 1 base at J, with 9 bases in the middle. Looked up from germline, CDR1 is ENHRY and CDR2 is SYGVKD. CDR3 sequence (DNA): TGTGCCATCAGAACTAGGCCCCAAGAGACCCAGTACTTC. This translates into CAIRTRPQETQYF.

This clonotype turned up a few times. This chain uses TRBV20-1 with TRBJ2-3; no reliable D call. The CDR3 is 11 amino acids. Germline CDR1 is DFQATT and CDR2 is SNEGSKA (reference sequence). Trimming cost V 8 bases and J 3 bases, with 9 bases left between them. The CDR3 region is CSTLKTDTQYF. The CDR3 bases are TGCAGTACCCTTAAAACAGATACGCAGTATTTT.

This clonotype came up many times. CDR3 sequence (DNA): TGCGCCAGCAGCCGGGGACGACCTAATGAAAAACTGTTTTTT. Protein sequence: CASSRGRPNEKLFF. The chain carries TRBV5-1 and TRBJ1-4; TRBD1 might be the D (5 bases). CDR3 length equals 14 residues. Per germline, CDR1 SGHRS and CDR2 YFSETQ. Trimming removed 4 bases from V and 3 bases from J, with 10 bases in between.

The J gene is TRBJ2-7, the V gene TRBV28, with a weak D call TRBD2 (5 bases). This CDR3 spans 15 amino acids. In germline, CDR1 is MDHEN, CDR2 SYDVKM. V was clipped by 6 bases and J by 8 bases, with 23 bases between them. The CDR3 nucleotides read TGTGCCAGCAGCCCCCGTATGAGGGCCCCGTTAAAGCAGTACTTC. It yields the protein CASSPRMRAPLKQYF.

This clonotype was observed many times. The J gene is TRBJ2-1, the V gene TRBV29-1; D may be TRBD1 (5 bases). There are 12 residues in the CDR3. Germline CDR1 and CDR2: SQVTM and ANQGSEA. Trimming stripped 2 bases from V and 5 bases from J, with 7 bases between. The CDR3 region is CSVELTDNEQFF. The CDR3 DNA reads as TGCAGCGTTGAACTGACAGACAATGAGCAGTTCTTC.

This clonotype has a handful of counts. The chain uses TRBV27 and TRBJ2-7; perhaps TRBD2 as D (6 bases). The CDR3 runs to 14 residues. The V end lost 3 bases, the J end lost 4 bases, and 13 bases lay between the germline ends. Germline CDR1 and CDR2: MNHEY and SMNVEV (reference sequence). CDR3 nucleotide sequence: TGTGCCAGCAGTTTTAGGGGTGGGAGGTACGAGCAGTACTTC. It is translated as CASSFRGGRYEQYF.